This T cell receptor beta chain was captured by sequencing in a study of PD-1 blockade in classical Hodgkin lymphoma. About the study: Patients had nivolumab dosed at 3 mg/kg, delivered intravenously every 2 weeks. Study-level results: CD4+ TCR diversity, unlike CD8+, rose significantly by C4D1. Complete responders had baseline diversity similar to newly diagnosed patients. There remain no defined causes for the repertoire differences, which possibly reflect disease activity or prior therapy.

About this clone itself: Its target is unknown.

Trimming pared 0 bases from V and 6 bases from J, leaving 6 bases between. The CDR3 contains 12 residues. Looked up from germline, CDR1 is LNHNV and CDR2 is YYDKDF (reference sequence). In every patient, relapse followed autologous stem cell transplantation, while exposure to brentuximab vedotin differed. This table comes from immunoSEQ multiplex PCR, and its TCRdb copy is limited to in-frame clones, with some not included. The top ten clones hold roughly 3.9% of a sample with some 13,000 clones, about four fifths of them seen once. The rearrangement links TRBV15 to TRBJ2-7; D unresolved. The sample was peripheral blood mononuclear cells (PBMCs), taken at baseline. This receptor was identified in a human donor with classical Hodgkin lymphoma. CDR3 DNA: TGTGCCACCAGCAGAGATTGGGGCGAGCAGTACTTC. This translates into CATSRDWGEQYF. The variable domain in full, with the rest retrieved from reference TRBV15 and TRBJ2-7, is DAMVIQNPRYQVTQFGKPVTLSCSQTLNHNVMYWYQQKSSQAPKLLFHYYDKDFNNEADTPDNFQSRRPNTSFCFLDIRSPGLGDTAMYLCATSRDWGEQYFGPGTRLTVT.